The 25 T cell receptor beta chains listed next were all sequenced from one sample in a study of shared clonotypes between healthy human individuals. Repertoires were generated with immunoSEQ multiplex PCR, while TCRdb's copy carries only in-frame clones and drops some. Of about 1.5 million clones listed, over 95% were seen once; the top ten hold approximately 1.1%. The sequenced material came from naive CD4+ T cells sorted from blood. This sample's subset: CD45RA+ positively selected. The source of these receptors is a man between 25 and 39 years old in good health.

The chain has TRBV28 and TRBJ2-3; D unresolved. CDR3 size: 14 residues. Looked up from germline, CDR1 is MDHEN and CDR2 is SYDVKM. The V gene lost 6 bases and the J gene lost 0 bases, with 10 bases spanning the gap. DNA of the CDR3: TGTGCCAGCAGCTATAGCAGGAGCACAGATACGCAGTATTTT. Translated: CASSYSRSTDTQYF.

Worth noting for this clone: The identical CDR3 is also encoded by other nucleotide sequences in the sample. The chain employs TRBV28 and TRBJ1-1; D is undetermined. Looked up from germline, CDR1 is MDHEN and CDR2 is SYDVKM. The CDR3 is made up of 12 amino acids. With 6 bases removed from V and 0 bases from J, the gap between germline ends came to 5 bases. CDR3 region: CASSSMNTEAFF. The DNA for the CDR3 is TGTGCCAGCAGCTCGATGAACACTGAAGCTTTCTTT.

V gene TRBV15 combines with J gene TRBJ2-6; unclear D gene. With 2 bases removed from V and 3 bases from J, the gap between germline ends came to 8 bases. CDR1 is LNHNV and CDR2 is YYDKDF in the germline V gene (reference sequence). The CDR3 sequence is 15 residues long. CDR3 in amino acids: CATSRPGLGANVLTF. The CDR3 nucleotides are TGTGCCACCAGCAGACCGGGCCTTGGGGCCAACGTCCTGACTTTC. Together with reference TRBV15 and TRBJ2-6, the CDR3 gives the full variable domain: DAMVIQNPRYQVTQFGKPVTLSCSQTLNHNVMYWYQQKSSQAPKLLFHYYDKDFNNEADTPDNFQSRRPNTSFCFLDIRSPGLGDTAMYLCATSRPGLGANVLTFGAGSRLTVL.

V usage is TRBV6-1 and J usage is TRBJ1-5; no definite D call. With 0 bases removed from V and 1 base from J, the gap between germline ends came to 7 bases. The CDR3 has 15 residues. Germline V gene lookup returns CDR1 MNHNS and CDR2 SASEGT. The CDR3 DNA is TGTGCCAGCAGTGAAGCGGCATCAAGCAATCAGCCCCAGCATTTT. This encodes CASSEAASSNQPQHF.

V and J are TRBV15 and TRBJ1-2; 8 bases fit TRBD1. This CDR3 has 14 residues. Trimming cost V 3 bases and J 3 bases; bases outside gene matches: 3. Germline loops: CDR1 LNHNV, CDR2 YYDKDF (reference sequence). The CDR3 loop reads CATSRGQAHYGYTF. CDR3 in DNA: TGTGCCACCAGCAGGGGACAGGCCCACTATGGCTACACCTTC.

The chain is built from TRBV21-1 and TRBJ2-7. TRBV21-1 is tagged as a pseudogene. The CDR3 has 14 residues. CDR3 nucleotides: TGTGCCAGCAGCAATCCTGGGGTGCCCTACGAGCAGTACTTC. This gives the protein CASSNPGVPYEQYF.

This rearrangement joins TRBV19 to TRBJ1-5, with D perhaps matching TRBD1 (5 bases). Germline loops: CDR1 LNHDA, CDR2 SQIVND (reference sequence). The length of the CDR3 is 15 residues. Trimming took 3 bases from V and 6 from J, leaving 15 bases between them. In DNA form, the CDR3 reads TGTGCCAGTAGTATCGGACGGGCGGGGGGTCAGCCCCAGCATTTT. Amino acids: CASSIGRAGGQPQHF.

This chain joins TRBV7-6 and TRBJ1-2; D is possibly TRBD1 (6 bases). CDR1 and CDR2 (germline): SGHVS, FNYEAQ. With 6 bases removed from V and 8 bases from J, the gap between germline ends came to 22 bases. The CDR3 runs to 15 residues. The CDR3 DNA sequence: TGTGCCAGCAGGAGAACCATGACAGGCTTAGGAGGCTACACCTTC. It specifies CASRRTMTGLGGYTF.

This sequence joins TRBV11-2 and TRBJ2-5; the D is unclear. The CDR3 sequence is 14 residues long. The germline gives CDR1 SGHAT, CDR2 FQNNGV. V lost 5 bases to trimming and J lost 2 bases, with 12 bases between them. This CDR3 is CASSPTDTQETQYF. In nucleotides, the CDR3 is TGTGCCAGCAGCCCCACCGACACACAAGAGACCCAGTACTTC.

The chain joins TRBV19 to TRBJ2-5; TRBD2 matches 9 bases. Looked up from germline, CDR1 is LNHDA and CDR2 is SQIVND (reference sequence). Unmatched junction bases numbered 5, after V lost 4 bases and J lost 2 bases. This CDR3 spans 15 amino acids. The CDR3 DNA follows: TGTGCCAGTAGTAAGGGACTAGCTGAACAAGAGACCCAGTACTTC. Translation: CASSKGLAEQETQYF.

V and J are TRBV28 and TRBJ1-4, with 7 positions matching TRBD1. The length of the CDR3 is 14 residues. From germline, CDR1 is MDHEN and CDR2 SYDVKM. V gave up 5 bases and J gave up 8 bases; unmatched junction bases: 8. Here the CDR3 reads CASSPAQGGEKLFF. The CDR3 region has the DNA TGTGCCAGCAGTCCAGCCCAGGGGGGCGAAAAACTGTTTTTT.

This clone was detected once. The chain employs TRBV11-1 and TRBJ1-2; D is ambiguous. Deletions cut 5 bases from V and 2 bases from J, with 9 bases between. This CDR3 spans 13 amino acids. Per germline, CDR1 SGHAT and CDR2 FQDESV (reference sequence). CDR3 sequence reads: CASSPRWNYGYTF. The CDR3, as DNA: TGTGCCAGCAGCCCTAGGTGGAACTATGGCTACACCTTC.

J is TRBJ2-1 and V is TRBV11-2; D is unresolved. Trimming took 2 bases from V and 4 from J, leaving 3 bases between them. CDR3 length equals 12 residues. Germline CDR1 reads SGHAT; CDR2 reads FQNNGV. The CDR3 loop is CASSLWYNEQFF. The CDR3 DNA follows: TGTGCCAGCAGCTTATGGTACAATGAGCAGTTCTTC. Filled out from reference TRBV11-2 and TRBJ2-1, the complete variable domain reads EAGVAQSPRYKIIEKRQSVAFWCNPISGHATLYWYQQILGQGPKLLIQFQNNGVVDDSQLPKDRFSAERLKGVDSTLKIQPAKLEDSAVYLCASSLWYNEQFFGPGTRLTVL.

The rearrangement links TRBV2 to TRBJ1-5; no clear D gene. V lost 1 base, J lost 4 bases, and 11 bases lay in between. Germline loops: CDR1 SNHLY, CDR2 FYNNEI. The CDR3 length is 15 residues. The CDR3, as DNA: TGTGCCAGCAGTGAAGGTGCCAGTCCGAATCAGCCCCAGCATTTT. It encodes CASSEGASPNQPQHF.

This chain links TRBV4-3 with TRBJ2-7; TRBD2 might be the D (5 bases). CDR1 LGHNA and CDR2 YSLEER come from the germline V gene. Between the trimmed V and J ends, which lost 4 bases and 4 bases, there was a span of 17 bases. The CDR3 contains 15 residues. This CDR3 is CASSPREPPTYEQYF. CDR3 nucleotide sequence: TGCGCCAGCAGCCCAAGGGAGCCCCCTACTTACGAGCAGTACTTC.

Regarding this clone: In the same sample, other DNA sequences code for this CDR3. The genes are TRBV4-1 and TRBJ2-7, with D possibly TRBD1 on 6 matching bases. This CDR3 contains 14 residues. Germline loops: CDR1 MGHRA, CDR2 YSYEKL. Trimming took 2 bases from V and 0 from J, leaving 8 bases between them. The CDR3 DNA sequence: TGCGCCAGCAGCCAACTGACAGGCTCCTACGAGCAGTACTTC. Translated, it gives CASSQLTGSYEQYF.

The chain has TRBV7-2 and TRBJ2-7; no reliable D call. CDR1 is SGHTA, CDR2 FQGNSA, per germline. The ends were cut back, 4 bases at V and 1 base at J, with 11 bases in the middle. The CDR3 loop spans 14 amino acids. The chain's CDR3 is CASSYNDRSYEQYF. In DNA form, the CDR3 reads TGTGCCAGCAGCTACAACGACCGATCCTACGAGCAGTACTTC.

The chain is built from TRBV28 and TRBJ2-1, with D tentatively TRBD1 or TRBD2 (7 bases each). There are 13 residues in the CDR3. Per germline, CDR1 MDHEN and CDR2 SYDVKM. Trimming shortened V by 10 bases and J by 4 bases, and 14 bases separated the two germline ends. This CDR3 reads CATREGAYNEQFF. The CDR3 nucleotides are TGTGCCACCAGGGAGGGGGCTTACAATGAGCAGTTCTTC.

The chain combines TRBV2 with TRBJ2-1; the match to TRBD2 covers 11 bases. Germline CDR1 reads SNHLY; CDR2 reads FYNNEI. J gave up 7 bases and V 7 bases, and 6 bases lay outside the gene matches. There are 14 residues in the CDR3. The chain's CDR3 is CASTPGLAVNEQFF. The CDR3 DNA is TGTGCCAGCACCCCGGGACTAGCGGTTAATGAGCAGTTCTTC.

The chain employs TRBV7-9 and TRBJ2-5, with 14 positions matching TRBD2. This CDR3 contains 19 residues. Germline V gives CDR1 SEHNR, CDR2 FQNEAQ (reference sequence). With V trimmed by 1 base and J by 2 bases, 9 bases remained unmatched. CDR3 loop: CASSLGRLAGGPIQETQYF. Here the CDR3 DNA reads TGTGCCAGCAGCTTAGGAAGACTAGCGGGAGGGCCCATACAAGAGACCCAGTACTTC. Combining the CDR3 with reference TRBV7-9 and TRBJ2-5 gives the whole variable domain DTGVSQNPRHKITKRGQNVTFRCDPISEHNRLYWYRQTLGQGPEFLTYFQNEAQLEKSRLLSDRFSAERPKGSFSTLEIQRTEQGDSAMYLCASSLGRLAGGPIQETQYFGPGTRLLVL.

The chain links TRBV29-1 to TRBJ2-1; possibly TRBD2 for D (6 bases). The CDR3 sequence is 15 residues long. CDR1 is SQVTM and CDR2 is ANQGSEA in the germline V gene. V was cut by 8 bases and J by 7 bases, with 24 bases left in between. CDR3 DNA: TGCAGCCTTAGGGTCCCCGGGAGAAGAGGGAATGAGCAGTTCTTC. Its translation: CSLRVPGRRGNEQFF.

The CDR3 DNA is TGTGCCAGCAAGGACAGTTTCAACACTGAAGCTTTCTTT. Translating gives CASKDSFNTEAFF. V usage is TRBV25-1 and J usage is TRBJ1-1, with D possibly being TRBD1 (6 bases). V shed 7 bases and J shed 2 bases, with 11 bases lying between them. The CDR3 contains 13 residues. Germline V gene sequence: CDR1 MGHDK, CDR2 SYGVNS.

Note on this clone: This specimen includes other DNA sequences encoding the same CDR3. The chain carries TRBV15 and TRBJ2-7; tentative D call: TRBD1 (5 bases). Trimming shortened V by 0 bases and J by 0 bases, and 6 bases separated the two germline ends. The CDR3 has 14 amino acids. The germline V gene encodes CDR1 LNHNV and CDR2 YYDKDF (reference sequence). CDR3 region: CATSREGVSYEQYF. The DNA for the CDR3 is TGTGCCACCAGCAGAGAAGGGGTCTCCTACGAGCAGTACTTC.

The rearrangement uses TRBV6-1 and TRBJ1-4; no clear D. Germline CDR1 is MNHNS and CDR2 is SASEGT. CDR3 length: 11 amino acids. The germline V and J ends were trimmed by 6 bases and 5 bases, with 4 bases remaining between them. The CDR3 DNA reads TGTGCCAGCAGCGTAAATGAAAAACTGTTTTTT. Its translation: CASSVNEKLFF.

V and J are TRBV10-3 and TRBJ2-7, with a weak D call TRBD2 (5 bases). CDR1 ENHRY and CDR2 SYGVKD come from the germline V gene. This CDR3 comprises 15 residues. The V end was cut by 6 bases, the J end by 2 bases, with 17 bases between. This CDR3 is CAISQDQRRTYEQYF. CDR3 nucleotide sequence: TGTGCCATCAGCCAAGACCAGCGGAGGACCTACGAGCAGTACTTC.